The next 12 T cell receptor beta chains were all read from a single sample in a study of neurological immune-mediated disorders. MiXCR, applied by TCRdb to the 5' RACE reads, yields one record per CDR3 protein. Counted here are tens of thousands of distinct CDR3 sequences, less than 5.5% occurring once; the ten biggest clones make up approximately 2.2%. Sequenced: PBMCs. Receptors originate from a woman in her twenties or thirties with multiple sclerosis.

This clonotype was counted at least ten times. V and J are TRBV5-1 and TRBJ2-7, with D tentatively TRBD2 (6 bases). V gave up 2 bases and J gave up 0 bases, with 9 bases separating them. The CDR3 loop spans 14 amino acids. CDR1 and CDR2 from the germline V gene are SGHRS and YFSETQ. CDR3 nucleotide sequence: TGCGCCAGCAGCTTTGAACTAGCCTCCTACGAGCAGTACTTC. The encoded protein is CASSFELASYEQYF.

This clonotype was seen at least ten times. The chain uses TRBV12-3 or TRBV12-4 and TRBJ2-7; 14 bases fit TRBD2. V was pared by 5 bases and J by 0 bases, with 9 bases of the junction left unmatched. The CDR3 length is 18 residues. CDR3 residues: CASSRGGLAGGHSYEQYF. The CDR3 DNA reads TGTGCCAGCAGTCGCGGCGGACTAGCGGGAGGACACTCCTACGAGCAGTACTTC.

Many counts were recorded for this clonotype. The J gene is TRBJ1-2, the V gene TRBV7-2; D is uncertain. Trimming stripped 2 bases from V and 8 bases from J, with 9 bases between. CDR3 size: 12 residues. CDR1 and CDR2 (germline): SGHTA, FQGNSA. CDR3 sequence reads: CASSLPWEGYTF. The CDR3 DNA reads TGTGCCAGCAGCTTACCATGGGAGGGCTACACCTTC. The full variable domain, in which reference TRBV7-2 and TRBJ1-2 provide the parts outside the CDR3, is GAGVSQSPSNKVTEKGKDVELRCDPISGHTALYWYRQSLGQGLEFLIYFQGNSAPDKSGLPSDRFSAERTGGSVSTLTIQRTQQEDSAVYLCASSLPWEGYTFGSGTRLTVV.

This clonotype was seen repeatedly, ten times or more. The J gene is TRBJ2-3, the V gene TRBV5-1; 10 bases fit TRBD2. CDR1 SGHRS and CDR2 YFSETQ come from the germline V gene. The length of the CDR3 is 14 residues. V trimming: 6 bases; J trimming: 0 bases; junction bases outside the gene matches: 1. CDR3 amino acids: CASMTSGSTDTQYF. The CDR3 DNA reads TGCGCCAGCATGACTAGCGGGAGCACAGATACGCAGTATTTT.

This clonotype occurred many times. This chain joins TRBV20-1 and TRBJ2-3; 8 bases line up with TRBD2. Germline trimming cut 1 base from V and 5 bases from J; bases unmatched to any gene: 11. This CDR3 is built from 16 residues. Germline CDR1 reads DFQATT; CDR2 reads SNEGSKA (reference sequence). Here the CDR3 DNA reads TGCAGTGCTAGAGGGTTAGCGGGACCCCCAAGAGATACGCAGTATTTT. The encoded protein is CSARGLAGPPRDTQYF.

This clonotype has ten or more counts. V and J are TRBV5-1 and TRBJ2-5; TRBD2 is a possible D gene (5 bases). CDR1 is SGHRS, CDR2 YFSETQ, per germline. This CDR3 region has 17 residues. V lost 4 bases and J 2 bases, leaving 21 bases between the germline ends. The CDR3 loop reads CASSMVGGRPLQETQYF. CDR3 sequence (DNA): TGCGCCAGCAGCATGGTAGGAGGCCGCCCTTTACAAGAGACCCAGTACTTC.

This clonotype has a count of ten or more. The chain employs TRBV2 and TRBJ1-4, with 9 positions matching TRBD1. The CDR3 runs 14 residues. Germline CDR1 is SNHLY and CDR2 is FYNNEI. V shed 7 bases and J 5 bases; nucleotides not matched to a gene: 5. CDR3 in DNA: TGTGCCAGCACTACAGGGGGCGCAAATGAAAAACTGTTTTTT. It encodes CASTTGGANEKLFF.

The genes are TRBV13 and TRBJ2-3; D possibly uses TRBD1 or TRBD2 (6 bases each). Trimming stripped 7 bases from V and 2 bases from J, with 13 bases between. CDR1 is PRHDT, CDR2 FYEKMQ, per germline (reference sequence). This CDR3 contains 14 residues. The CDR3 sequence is CASTPAGHTDTQYF. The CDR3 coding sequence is TGTGCCAGCACCCCGGCGGGACACACAGATACGCAGTATTTT. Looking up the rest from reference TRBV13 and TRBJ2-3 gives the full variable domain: AAGVIQSPRHLIKEKRETATLKCYPIPRHDTVYWYQQGPGQDPQFLISFYEKMQSDKGSIPDRFSAQQFSDYHSELNMSSLELGDSALYFCASTPAGHTDTQYFGPGTRLTVL.

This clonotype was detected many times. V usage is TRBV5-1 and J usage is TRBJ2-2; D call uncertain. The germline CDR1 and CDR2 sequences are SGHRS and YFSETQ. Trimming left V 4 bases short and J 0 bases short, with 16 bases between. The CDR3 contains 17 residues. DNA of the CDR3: TGCGCCAGCAGCGACCGACCGATGACACCGAACACCGGGGAGCTGTTTTTT. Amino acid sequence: CASSDRPMTPNTGELFF. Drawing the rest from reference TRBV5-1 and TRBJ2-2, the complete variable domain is KAGVTQTPRYLIKTRGQQVTLSCSPISGHRSVSWYQQTPGQGLQFLFEYFSETQRNKGNFPGRFSGRQFSNSRSEMNVSTLELGDSALYLCASSDRPMTPNTGELFFGEGSRLTVL.

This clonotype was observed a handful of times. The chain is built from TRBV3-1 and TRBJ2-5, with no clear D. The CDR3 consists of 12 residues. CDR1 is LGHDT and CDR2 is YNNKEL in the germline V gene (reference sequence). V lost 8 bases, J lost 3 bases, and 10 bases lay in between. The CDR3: CASRETEETQYF. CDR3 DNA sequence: TGTGCCAGCCGTGAAACAGAAGAGACCCAGTACTTC.

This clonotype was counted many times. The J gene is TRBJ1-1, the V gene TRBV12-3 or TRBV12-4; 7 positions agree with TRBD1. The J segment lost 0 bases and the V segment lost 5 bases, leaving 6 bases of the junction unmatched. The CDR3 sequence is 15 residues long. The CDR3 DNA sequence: TGTGCCAGCAGTCCACAGGGGACCATGAACACTGAAGCTTTCTTT. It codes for CASSPQGTMNTEAFF.

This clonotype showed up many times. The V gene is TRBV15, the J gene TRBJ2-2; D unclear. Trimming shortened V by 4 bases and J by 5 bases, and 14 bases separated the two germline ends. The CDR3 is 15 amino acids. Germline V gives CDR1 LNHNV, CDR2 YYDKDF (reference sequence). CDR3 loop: CATSKSATLTGELFF. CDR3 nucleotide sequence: TGTGCCACCAGCAAGAGCGCGACCCTAACCGGGGAGCTGTTTTTT. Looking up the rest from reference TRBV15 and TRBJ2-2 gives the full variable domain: DAMVIQNPRYQVTQFGKPVTLSCSQTLNHNVMYWYQQKSSQAPKLLFHYYDKDFNNEADTPDNFQSRRPNTSFCFLDIRSPGLGDTAMYLCATSKSATLTGELFFGEGSRLTVL.